The present T cell receptor (beta chain) was sequenced within a study of cytomegalovirus exposure and HLA in healthy donors. This clone was counted a few times. Use of 60 Vbeta and 13 Jbeta primers characterized the PCR. TCRdb's table, derived via immunoSEQ multiplex PCR, lists solely in-frame clones and lacks some. The sample has roughly 58,000 clones, roughly 80% seen once; the top ten hold over 3%. The germline V and J ends were trimmed by 2 bases and 8 bases, with 9 bases remaining between them. The CDR3 is made up of 13 amino acids. Germline assignment: CDR1 SGHTA and CDR2 FQGTGA. The V and J genes are TRBV7-3 and TRBJ2-2; the D gene is possibly TRBD2 (6 bases). The source is a woman aged 40-49 years in good health and CMV-seronegative. Sample: PBMCs. CDR3 sequence: CASSLGGRGELFF. Written as DNA, the CDR3 is TGTGCCAGCAGCTTAGGGGGGAGAGGGGAGCTGTTTTTT.